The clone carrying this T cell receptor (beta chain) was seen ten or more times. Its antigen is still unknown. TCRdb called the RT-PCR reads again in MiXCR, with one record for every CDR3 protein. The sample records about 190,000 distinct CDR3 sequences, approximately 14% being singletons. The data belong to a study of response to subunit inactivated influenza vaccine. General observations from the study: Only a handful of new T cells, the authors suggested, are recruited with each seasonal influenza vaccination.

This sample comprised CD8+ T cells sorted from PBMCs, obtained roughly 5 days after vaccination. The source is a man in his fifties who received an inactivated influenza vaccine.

The CDR3 sequence is CSARSRDYVNEQFF. The CDR3 nucleotides read TGCAGTGCTAGAAGCCGGGACTACGTAAATGAGCAGTTCTTC. This chain links TRBV20-1 with TRBJ2-1, with 7 bases lining up with TRBD2. This CDR3 has 14 amino acids. With V trimmed by 2 bases and J by 7 bases, 8 bases remained unmatched. Germline V gene lookup returns CDR1 DFQATT and CDR2 SNEGSKA (reference sequence).